These 23 T cell receptor beta chains originate from one sample sequenced in a study of T cells after yellow fever vaccination. TCRdb fed the 5' RACE reads into MiXCR, producing one record per CDR3 protein. The sample includes a few hundred thousand distinct CDR3 sequences, approximately 3.8% seen only once; the top ten take roughly a quarter. The starting material was PBMCs, obtained on the day of the yellow fever booster vaccination. These receptor sequences come from a man between 18 and 29 years old who received the YFV17D yellow fever vaccine.

This clonotype has at least ten counts. The gene calls are TRBV5-1 and TRBJ2-1; D may be TRBD2 (7 bases). V lost 4 bases and J 9 bases, leaving 17 bases between the germline ends. This CDR3 region has 14 residues. The germline CDR1 and CDR2 sequences are SGHRS and YFSETQ. This CDR3 reads CASSLEGGTSEQFF. CDR3 DNA sequence: TGCGCCAGCAGCCTTGAGGGGGGGACGAGTGAGCAGTTCTTC.

The rearrangement joins TRBV2 to TRBJ2-2; possibly TRBD2 for D (5 bases). The germline V and J ends were trimmed by 8 bases and 0 bases, with 16 bases remaining between them. Germline V gene data show CDR1 as SNHLY and CDR2 as FYNNEI. The CDR3 is made up of 16 amino acids. CDR3 DNA sequence: TGTGCCAGCGCTGTAGAGGGCACAGCGAACACCGGGGAGCTGTTTTTT. Protein: CASAVEGTANTGELFF.

About this clonotype: This could be a read error, since a much larger clone is one nucleotide away. The gene calls are TRBV5-4 and TRBJ2-7; D may correspond to TRBD1 or TRBD2 (5 bases each). Deletions cut 2 bases from V and 2 bases from J, with 11 bases between. The CDR3 spans 14 residues. Germline V gives CDR1 SGHNT, CDR2 YYREEE (reference sequence). The CDR3 DNA sequence: TGTGCCAGCAGCTTAGGGGACGGTACCTACGAGCAGTACTTC. Protein sequence: CASSLGDGTYEQYF.

This clonotype has a count of ten or more. This sequence joins TRBV6-1 and TRBJ2-5, with 7 positions matching TRBD2. This CDR3 has 14 residues. Germline V CDR1 and CDR2: MNHNS, SASEGT. V was pared by 0 bases and J by 2 bases, with 0 bases of the junction left unmatched. CDR3 residues: CASSEAGGQETQYF. In nucleotides, the CDR3 is TGTGCCAGCAGTGAAGCGGGGGGGCAAGAGACCCAGTACTTC.

This clonotype was seen a few times. This rearrangement joins TRBV27 to TRBJ1-5; the match to TRBD1 covers 7 bases. The CDR3 runs 15 residues. J was trimmed by 6 bases and V by 2 bases; bases with no gene match: 7. The germline V gene has CDR1 MNHEY and CDR2 SMNVEV (reference sequence). CDR3 nucleotides: TGTGCCAGCAGTTTACGGCAGGGGGAAGGTCAGCCCCAGCATTTT. Translating it yields CASSLRQGEGQPQHF.

This clonotype occurred a few times. V gene TRBV18 combines with J gene TRBJ1-5, with D uncertain. The CDR3 covers 14 residues. Per germline, CDR1 KGHSH and CDR2 LQKENI. V was pared by 4 bases and J by 3 bases, with 10 bases between. The CDR3 reads CASSRGRINQPQHF. The CDR3 DNA reads TGTGCCAGCTCACGTGGACGGATCAATCAGCCCCAGCATTTT.

Ten or more counts support this clonotype. The chain recombines TRBV7-8 with TRBJ2-2; 9 nucleotides line up with TRBD2. V trimming: 7 bases; J trimming: 4 bases; junction bases outside the gene matches: 13. The CDR3 totals 17 residues. The germline V gene encodes CDR1 SGHVS and CDR2 FQNEAQ. The CDR3 region is CASTLVKRGALTGELFF. DNA of the CDR3: TGTGCCAGCACCCTGGTCAAGCGGGGGGCCCTCACCGGGGAGCTGTTTTTT.

This chain's CDR3 is CASSRTGGRYEQYF. The CDR3 nucleotides read TGCGCCAGCAGCAGAACGGGAGGACGGTACGAGCAGTACTTC. The chain employs TRBV5-1 and TRBJ2-7; 7 bases line up with TRBD2. V trimming: 4 bases; J trimming: 4 bases; junction bases outside the gene matches: 8. The CDR3 extends over 14 amino acids. Germline assignment: CDR1 SGHRS and CDR2 YFSETQ. The variable domain in full, with the rest retrieved from reference TRBV5-1 and TRBJ2-7, is KAGVTQTPRYLIKTRGQQVTLSCSPISGHRSVSWYQQTPGQGLQFLFEYFSETQRNKGNFPGRFSGRQFSNSRSEMNVSTLELGDSALYLCASSRTGGRYEQYFGPGTRLTVT.

The rearrangement links TRBV5-4 to TRBJ2-3; 9 bases map to TRBD1. The J segment lost 4 bases and the V segment lost 4 bases, leaving 10 bases of the junction unmatched. Germline lookup yields CDR1 SGHNT and CDR2 YYREEE (reference sequence). This CDR3 has 16 residues. The CDR3 spells CASSTGTGNIPDTQYF. DNA for the CDR3: TGTGCCAGCAGCACCGGGACAGGGAATATTCCAGATACGCAGTATTTT.

This clonotype was picked up many times. The V and J genes are TRBV20-1 and TRBJ1-4; no clear D gene. The CDR3 has 13 amino acids. V was clipped by 0 bases and J by 4 bases, with 6 bases between them. Per the germline V gene, CDR1 is DFQATT and CDR2 is SNEGSKA (reference sequence). Written as DNA, the CDR3 is TGCAGTGCTAGAGATGGTTATAATGAAAAACTGTTTTTT. This sequence encodes CSARDGYNEKLFF.

The chain joins TRBV11-1 to TRBJ1-2; a possible D gene is TRBD1 (6 bases). CDR3 length equals 13 residues. V was trimmed by 4 bases and J by 6 bases, leaving 12 bases between them. CDR1 SGHAT and CDR2 FQDESV come from the germline V gene (reference sequence). The CDR3: CASSSIQGDGYTF. The CDR3 nucleotides are TGTGCCAGCAGCTCCATACAGGGAGATGGCTACACCTTC.

In this sample, this clonotype turned up a few times. The CDR3 nucleotides read TGTGCCAGTAAGAGCGGGGGGACACAAGAGACCCAGTACTTC. This encodes CASKSGGTQETQYF. The chain recombines TRBV19 with TRBJ2-5; 9 bases align to TRBD2. Germline V lookup: CDR1 LNHDA, CDR2 SQIVND (reference sequence). Trimming cost V 7 bases and J 2 bases; bases outside gene matches: 5. The CDR3 has 14 amino acids.

This clonotype came up a few times. The genes are TRBV4-3 and TRBJ1-3; D ambiguous. The CDR3 loop spans 15 amino acids. Trimming removed 1 base at V and 8 bases at J, with 15 bases between. The germline gives CDR1 LGHNA, CDR2 YSLEER. For the CDR3, the DNA is TGCGCCAGCAGCCAAGGAAATCATGATCTGGACACCATATATTTT. Its protein product is CASSQGNHDLDTIYF.

This clonotype was seen only a few times. The CDR3 DNA reads as TGTGCCAGCACCCTCCGTCCCGGAGGCGGGCATGGCTACACCTTC. As protein: CASTLRPGGGHGYTF. The chain recombines TRBV12-3 or TRBV12-4 with TRBJ1-2; D gene ambiguous. V was pared by 7 bases and J by 6 bases, with 21 bases between. The CDR3 extends over 15 amino acids.

This clonotype was recorded at least ten times. This chain links TRBV12-3 or TRBV12-4 with TRBJ1-2, with D tentatively TRBD1 (5 bases). CDR3 length equals 16 residues. V gave up 0 bases and J gave up 2 bases, with 13 bases separating them. CDR3 bases: TGTGCCAGCAGTTTAGCCCGCGGACAAGCAAACTATGGCTACACCTTC. Residues: CASSLARGQANYGYTF.

This chain joins TRBV19 and TRBJ2-1; D gene ambiguous. V was trimmed by 3 bases and J by 2 bases, leaving 14 bases between them. The CDR3 spans 16 residues. Germline assignment: CDR1 LNHDA and CDR2 SQIVND (reference sequence). The CDR3 bases are TGTGCCAGTAGTATTGTAGGAGACGGAGCCTACAATGAGCAGTTCTTC. It translates to CASSIVGDGAYNEQFF.

In its sample, this clonotype was seen a few times. The rearrangement joins TRBV18 to TRBJ2-1; 10 positions agree with TRBD2. Looked up from germline, CDR1 is KGHSH and CDR2 is LQKENI. This CDR3 spans 16 amino acids. V was pared by 1 base and J by 9 bases, with 9 bases of the junction left unmatched. CDR3 loop: CASSPRGAGGPGEQFF. The CDR3 nucleotides are TGTGCCAGCTCACCACGAGGAGCGGGGGGGCCGGGTGAGCAGTTCTTC.

J is TRBJ2-1 and V is TRBV5-4; TRBD1 is a possible D gene (6 bases). CDR3 length: 12 amino acids. Germline CDR1 is SGHNT and CDR2 is YYREEE (reference sequence). Deletions cut 5 bases from V and 8 bases from J, with 11 bases between. CDR3 sequence (DNA): TGTGCCAGCAGGGGGGCAGCCGATGAGCAGTTCTTC. Its protein product is CASRGAADEQFF.

This clonotype was seen many times. V and J are TRBV3-1 and TRBJ2-1, with TRBD2 as a possible D gene (6 bases). The V end was cut by 1 base, the J end by 7 bases, with 14 bases between. The CDR3 consists of 15 residues. Germline CDR1 LGHDT, CDR2 YNNKEL (reference sequence). In DNA, the CDR3 is TGTGCCAGCAGCCAAGTCGGGAGCACTACGAATGAGCAGTTCTTC. It translates to CASSQVGSTTNEQFF.

This clonotype was picked up many times. The gene calls are TRBV6-1 and TRBJ1-4; the D is unclear. The CDR3 has 14 amino acids. V dropped 4 bases and J dropped 0 bases, with 6 bases sitting between them. The germline gives CDR1 MNHNS, CDR2 SASEGT. This chain's CDR3 is CASSAGATNEKLFF. CDR3 nucleotides: TGTGCCAGCAGTGCAGGAGCAACTAATGAAAAACTGTTTTTT.

This clonotype was detected a few times. V is TRBV4-3 and J is TRBJ2-7, with no clear D. Per germline, CDR1 LGHNA and CDR2 YSLEER. This CDR3 has 15 amino acids. Between the trimmed V and J ends, which lost 1 base and 1 base, there was a span of 11 bases. The CDR3 loop reads CASSQGRARSYEQYF. CDR3 in DNA: TGCGCCAGCAGCCAAGGACGAGCAAGGTCCTACGAGCAGTACTTC.

CDR3 sequence reads: CASTEPLRGQGNTIYF. The CDR3 nucleotides read TGTGCCAGCACCGAGCCCCTCAGGGGGCAGGGAAACACCATATATTTT. V is TRBV28 and J is TRBJ1-3, with TRBD1 identical over 8 bases. This CDR3 region has 16 residues. Trimming at V came to 7 bases and at J to 4 bases, leaving 12 bases not matched to a gene. Germline CDR1 MDHEN, CDR2 SYDVKM.

This clonotype was seen a handful of times. V gene TRBV9 combines with J gene TRBJ1-6, with 7 nucleotides matching TRBD1. The germline V gene encodes CDR1 SGDLS and CDR2 YYNGEE. V lost 4 bases, J lost 5 bases, and 6 bases stayed unmatched. This CDR3 is built from 15 residues. The DNA of the CDR3 is TGTGCCAGCAGCACGCGGACAGGTCATAATTCACCCCTCCACTTT. It is translated as CASSTRTGHNSPLHF.